This entry lists 20 T cell receptor beta chains sequenced from one sample in a study of blood T cell repertoires in COVID-19. Produced via immunoSEQ multiplex PCR; TCRdb's table is partial and in-frame only. Of around 270,000 clones listed, more than 75% are singletons. Sequenced sample: peripheral blood. These receptors originate from a woman aged 45-65 years with acute or convalescent COVID-19.

The chain has TRBV10-3 and TRBJ2-1; 12 nucleotides agree with TRBD2. V was clipped by 3 bases and J by 9 bases; unmatched bases: 6. Germline CDR1 reads ENHRY; CDR2 reads SYGVKD. The CDR3 spans 15 residues. The CDR3 bases are TGTGCCATCAGTGATAGACTAGCGGGAGACGGTGAGCAGTTCTTC. It translates to CAISDRLAGDGEQFF.

The chain employs TRBV7-3 and TRBJ2-2; TRBD2 matches at 16 bases. V was pared by 5 bases and J by 2 bases, with 11 bases of the junction left unmatched. Germline CDR1 reads SGHTA; CDR2 reads FQGTGA. The CDR3 spans 20 residues. CDR3 protein: CASSPRAGTSGRVNTGELFF. CDR3 DNA sequence: TGTGCCAGCAGCCCGCGGGCCGGGACTAGCGGGAGGGTAAACACCGGGGAGCTGTTTTTT.

The chain carries TRBV7-2 and TRBJ2-7; D is perhaps TRBD1 (5 bases). The CDR3 sequence is 15 residues long. CDR1 is SGHTA, CDR2 FQGNSA, per germline. V was cut by 5 bases and J by 2 bases, with 16 bases left in between. The CDR3 bases are TGTGCCAGCAGCCGCAACCATGACAGTACCTACGAGCAGTACTTC. Protein: CASSRNHDSTYEQYF. The variable domain in full, with the rest retrieved from reference TRBV7-2 and TRBJ2-7, is GAGVSQSPSNKVTEKGKDVELRCDPISGHTALYWYRQSLGQGLEFLIYFQGNSAPDKSGLPSDRFSAERTGGSVSTLTIQRTQQEDSAVYLCASSRNHDSTYEQYFGPGTRLTVT.

This chain links TRBV7-8 with TRBJ2-1; the match to TRBD2 covers 7 bases. This CDR3 contains 14 residues. CDR1 is SGHVS, CDR2 FQNEAQ, per germline. Trimming took 4 bases from V and 3 from J; bases not matched to a gene: 3. As DNA, the CDR3 is TGTGCCAGCAGCTCATTAGCGGGCTACAATGAGCAGTTCTTC. Protein sequence: CASSSLAGYNEQFF. Based on the CDR3 plus reference TRBV7-8 and TRBJ2-1, the full variable domain is GAGVSQSPRYKVAKRGQDVALRCDPISGHVSLFWYQQALGQGPEFLTYFQNEAQLDKSGLPSDRFFAERPEGSVSTLKIQRTQQEDSAVYLCASSSLAGYNEQFFGPGTRLTVL.

Only a few counts were recorded for this clone. V gene TRBV18 combines with J gene TRBJ1-1; the match to TRBD1 covers 8 bases. J gave up 1 base and V 10 bases, and 5 bases lay outside the gene matches. CDR1 is KGHSH and CDR2 is LQKENI in the germline V gene. The CDR3 loop spans 13 amino acids. Written as DNA, the CDR3 is TGTGCCACCAAGGGACAGGAGAACACTGAAGCTTTCTTT. Its translation is CATKGQENTEAFF.

In DNA form, the CDR3 reads TGTGCCAGCAGCTTGGAGGGGTTTAACGAAAAACTGTTTTTT. Translation: CASSLEGFNEKLFF. The chain combines TRBV5-4 with TRBJ1-4, with a tentative D call TRBD1 (5 bases). CDR1 is SGHNT, CDR2 YYREEE, per germline (reference sequence). Trimming removed 0 bases from V and 8 bases from J, with 11 bases in between. This CDR3 region has 14 residues.

The rearrangement uses TRBV5-1 and TRBJ2-5; 7 bases align to TRBD2. V shed 0 bases, J shed 2 bases, and the junction held 10 bases outside the gene matches. This CDR3 is built from 17 residues. Germline CDR1 and CDR2: SGHRS and YFSETQ. The CDR3 loop reads CASSLAGAGARQETQYF. In DNA, the CDR3 is TGCGCCAGCAGCTTGGCAGGTGCGGGAGCTCGTCAAGAGACCCAGTACTTC.

This clone has just one count. The V call is TRBV19, the J call TRBJ1-5; no reliable D call. The V gene lost 3 bases and the J gene lost 3 bases, with 12 bases spanning the gap. Germline V gene sequence: CDR1 LNHDA, CDR2 SQIVND (reference sequence). The length of the CDR3 is 15 residues. Here the CDR3 reads CASSILGGINQPQHF. CDR3 sequence (DNA): TGTGCCAGTAGTATTCTGGGCGGGATCAATCAGCCCCAGCATTTT.

A few counts support this clone. The chain uses TRBV11-3 and TRBJ2-2, with D uncertain. The CDR3 length is 12 residues. The germline gives CDR1 SGHNT, CDR2 YENEEA. Trimming removed 1 base from V and 6 bases from J, with 3 bases in between. CDR3: CASSLGPGELFF. The DNA for the CDR3 is TGTGCCAGCAGCTTAGGGCCCGGGGAGCTGTTTTTT.

DNA for the CDR3: TGTGCCTGGAGTACGCTAGCTATGGATACGCAGTATTTT. Translating gives CAWSTLAMDTQYF. This chain uses TRBV30 with TRBJ2-3; maybe TRBD2 (5 bases). This CDR3 spans 13 amino acids. Germline CDR1 is GTSNPN and CDR2 is SVGIG (reference sequence). Trimming removed 2 bases from V and 6 bases from J, with 12 bases in between.

The gene calls are TRBV5-4 and TRBJ1-5; 7 positions match TRBD1. V gave up 3 bases and J gave up 3 bases; unmatched junction bases: 6. CDR1 and CDR2 from the germline V gene are SGHNT and YYREEE (reference sequence). CDR3 size: 15 residues. The CDR3 DNA sequence: TGTGCCAGCAGCTCCGGACAGGAACCCAATCAGCCCCAGCATTTT. This sequence encodes CASSSGQEPNQPQHF.

This clone turned up a few times. The chain carries TRBV28 and TRBJ2-1, with 10 bases matching TRBD2. Germline trimming cut 4 bases from V and 8 bases from J; bases unmatched to any gene: 5. Germline V gene data show CDR1 as MDHEN and CDR2 as SYDVKM. The CDR3 runs 14 residues. CDR3 DNA sequence: TGTGCCAGCAGTTGGGTTCTAGCGGGAGATGAGCAGTTCTTC. It translates to CASSWVLAGDEQFF.

This sequence joins TRBV28 and TRBJ1-2; 8 nucleotides align to TRBD1. With V trimmed by 5 bases and J by 1 base, 3 bases remained unmatched. Looked up from germline, CDR1 is MDHEN and CDR2 is SYDVKM. There are 14 residues in the CDR3. CDR3 DNA sequence: TGTGCCAGCAGTACCGGACAGGGTAACTATGGCTACACCTTC. Its protein product is CASSTGQGNYGYTF.

The chain uses TRBV12-3 or TRBV12-4 and TRBJ2-7; TRBD1 might be the D (8 bases). CDR3 length: 13 amino acids. Trimming stripped 6 bases from V and 13 bases from J, with 22 bases between. CDR3 nucleotide sequence: TGTGCCAGCAGCCTCGGGGGGCAGGGGGCCCGCTACTTC. Its protein product is CASSLGGQGARYF.

This chain joins TRBV7-6 and TRBJ2-7; D may be TRBD2 (7 bases). The length of the CDR3 is 15 residues. The V and J ends lost 5 bases and 2 bases respectively, with 16 bases between them. CDR1 and CDR2 (germline): SGHVS, FNYEAQ. Written as DNA, the CDR3 is TGTGCCAGCAGCCCCGGGGGCGGGAGTACCTACGAGCAGTACTTC. Its protein product is CASSPGGGSTYEQYF.

V is TRBV9 and J is TRBJ2-2, with TRBD2 matching 8 bases. Germline values: CDR1 SGDLS, CDR2 YYNGEE. The CDR3 has 15 amino acids. J gave up 6 bases and V 4 bases, and 8 bases lay outside the gene matches. In DNA form, the CDR3 reads TGTGCCAGCAGCCCCACGGGAGGGAGCCCCGGGGAGCTGTTTTTT. Amino acid sequence: CASSPTGGSPGELFF.

Only a few counts were recorded for this clone. V and J are TRBV4-1 and TRBJ1-4, with 8 bases lining up with TRBD1. Germline values: CDR1 MGHRA, CDR2 YSYEKL. Trimming at V came to 3 bases and at J to 8 bases, leaving 11 bases not matched to a gene. CDR3 length: 16 residues. The CDR3 DNA reads TGCGCCAGCAGCCACACCGGTAGTGACAGGGGCGAAAAACTGTTTTTT. The encoded protein is CASSHTGSDRGEKLFF.

This chain joins TRBV9 and TRBJ2-7, with 7 bases lining up with TRBD1. The trim removed 2 bases at V and 3 bases at J, leaving 8 bases unmatched. CDR1 and CDR2 from the germline V gene are SGDLS and YYNGEE. The length of the CDR3 is 15 residues. The CDR3 DNA reads as TGTGCCAGCAGCGTCGAACCCGGGACAGACTACGAGCAGTACTTC. This codes for CASSVEPGTDYEQYF.

V is TRBV28 and J is TRBJ2-1, with TRBD2 identical over 7 bases. V was pared by 5 bases and J by 3 bases, with 10 bases of the junction left unmatched. The CDR3 is made up of 16 amino acids. From germline, CDR1 is MDHEN and CDR2 SYDVKM. The CDR3 loop is CASSPAGRAYYNEQFF. Here the CDR3 DNA reads TGTGCCAGCAGTCCCGCAGGGAGGGCTTACTACAATGAGCAGTTCTTC.

V gene TRBV7-9 combines with J gene TRBJ2-5; possibly TRBD2 for D (6 bases). Per the germline V gene, CDR1 is SEHNR and CDR2 is FQNEAQ (reference sequence). V lost 5 bases, J lost 0 bases, and 16 bases lay in between. This CDR3 spans 16 amino acids. CDR3 coding DNA: TGTGCCAGCAGCCTTTATCGGGGGAACAACCAAGAGACCCAGTACTTC. Protein: CASSLYRGNNQETQYF.